This TCR beta chain was profiled in a study of blood T cells in healthy people across ages (dated by TCRdb to the mid-2010s). At the level of the whole study: In model experiments, template switching captured roughly one uniquely barcoded TCR beta cDNA molecule for every two T cells. Two additional independent replicas of 1 million unique cDNA reads from the same blood draw were analyzed for two donors (one aged 18 to 29 and one aged 80 or older). To track age-related changes in TCR beta repertoire diversity, the study relied on deep sequencing normalized with unique cDNA molecular identifiers. Donors of different ages were randomly distributed across sequencing lanes to avoid experimental bias. The donors were divided into four age groups: young (average around 16 years), middle-aged (around 41), aged (around 67) and long-lived (roughly 82). Results and caveats for the whole study, not just this receptor: Because the CMV infection status of the donors was unknown, age-related changes in expanded clonotypes may potentially have been confounded. The long-lived group showed more naive CD4+ T cells, fewer expanded clones and increased TCR diversity than the aged group, suggesting age selection. Total diversity estimates from one million sequenced T cells were considered lower bounds and underestimates. Since profiling was done on bulk unsorted PBMCs, naive and antigen-experienced compartments could not be conclusively compared. A strong correlation was found between observed TCR beta diversity and the percentage of naive T cells measured by flow cytometry. As age increased, observed TCR beta diversity per million T cells dropped in a roughly linear way, and a significant reduction was already evident by age around 41.

Only a few counts were recorded for this clonotype. Its antigen is not yet known. The input lacks base qualities; no much larger clone sits a single base away. Systemically healthy Caucasian individuals from Russia, 35 to 40 in total and aged 6 to 90 years, were included as donors. About 10 milliliters of peripheral blood were collected from each donor into EDTA-treated Vacutainer tubes. Ficoll-Paque density-gradient centrifugation was used to isolate PBMCs, with at least 6.5 million per sample. Total RNA, at least 6 micrograms per sample, was extracted from PBMCs with Trizol reagent. The percentages of naive CD45RAhigh/CD27high T cells were determined by flow cytometry on a PBMC aliquot from every donor. Library prep was done by 5' RACE. Sequenced using an Illumina HiSeq 2500. A second roughly 6 to 12 cycle PCR used a sample-barcoded 5' primer and a J-beta primer mix. A unique molecular identifier was introduced onto each TCR beta cDNA molecule by a template-switch 5' adaptor carrying 12 random nucleotides. Each sample yielded at least 3 million CDR3-containing paired-end reads. First-strand cDNA synthesis was performed from all RNA using the Mint cDNA synthesis kit, with priming by a TRBC-specific oligonucleotide. Following uracil-DNA glycosylase treatment, a first 18-cycle PCR with universal primers M1SS and BC2_uni_R was performed on all cDNA. The authors processed their data as follows. For normalization, 1 million high-quality reads, each with a distinct molecular identifier, were randomly selected from each sample. Reads sharing molecular identifiers were discarded rather than binned into consensus sequences. MiTCR, with a Q25 quality threshold and the strictest error-elimination algorithm, was used for CDR3 identification, clonotype clustering and error correction. A nonparametric unseen species model with Euler transformation was used to estimate lower-bound total TCR beta diversity. TCRdb itself trimmed the public reads at Q25 with fastp, ran MiXCR and retained productive beta chains. Identical CDR3 proteins give one entry, which carries the most common genes and DNA. TCRdb's processing, not the authors' own work, is the source of the V and J calls. The sample yields approximately 800,000 distinct CDR3 sequences; less than 80% were counted once. About a quarter of the sample goes to the ten largest clones.

The CDR3 sequence holds 13 residues, the cysteine and phenylalanine included. Solely the CDR3 DNA is kept, with 39 bases framed from the first base. As encoded in the germline V gene, CDR1 is MNHNS while CDR2 is SASEGT. A distance of 15 bases separates the germline ends of V and J, which lose 6 bases and 6 bases respectively. This chain is built from TRBV6-1 and TRBJ2-7; tentative D gene TRBD2, with 5 bases matching. Sequenced: blood. The TCR comes from a man aged 25 to 40 in good health. The CDR3 loop reads CASRKEATAEQYF. The bases read TGTGCCAGCAGGAAGGAGGCAACGGCCGAGCAGTACTTC.